This T cell receptor beta chain is from a study of blood T cell repertoires in COVID-19. Study-level background: Collection of acute and convalescent COVID-19 samples took place in the United States, Italy and Spain. Sample material is recorded as cDNA or gDNA derived from T cells, B-cell-depleted T cells, or PBMCs.

Per the study methods: Quantification of nucleated cells was approximated via reference gene primer amplification. Libraries were prepared by immunoSEQ multiplex PCR; TCRdb keeps only in-frame clonotypes and omits some of them. V and J calls and clone size are those listed in that table; D and trimming were worked out from the DNA. This repertoire shows 250,000 to 350,000 clones, roughly four fifths found once; its top ten account for 15% to 19%. As regards this clone: Distinct nucleotide sequences in the sample also encode this CDR3.

Trimming removed 6 bases from V and 6 bases from J, with 14 bases in between. This CDR3 spans 13 amino acids. Germline V gives CDR1 MNHEY, CDR2 SMNVEV (reference sequence). The TCR originated in a person aged 70 to 85 with COVID-19, enrolled during active disease. The material sequenced was peripheral blood. This chain joins TRBV27 and TRBJ1-1; D perhaps matches TRBD1 (6 bases). The DNA of the CDR3 is TGTGCCAGCAGACCCACAGGGCAGCCTGAAGCTTTCTTT. This sequence encodes CASRPTGQPEAFF.